The source of this T cell receptor beta chain is a study of shared clonotypes between healthy human individuals. General observations from the study: Some clonotypes were shared by all four sorted-subset donors, while others were not shared. The non-shared ones had lower generation probabilities than the shared ones.

On this clone: Its matching antigen is unknown.

Naive CD8 populations comprised CD45RO-negative cells positively selected for CCR7, excluding terminally differentiated effector memory CD45RA+ cells. In germline, CDR1 is PRHDT, CDR2 FYEKMQ (reference sequence). Trimming removed 1 base at V and 4 bases at J, with 8 bases between. The CDR3 spans 13 residues. Some clones are missing from TCRdb's copy, which holds only in-frame ones; the method was immunoSEQ multiplex PCR. The table lists about 2 million clones, roughly 95% of them singletons, with around 1.1% in the top ten. The sequence was obtained from a man aged 18 to 35 in good health. Sequencing was carried out using naive CD8+ T cells sorted from blood. The chain recombines TRBV13 with TRBJ2-7, with D perhaps matching TRBD1 (5 bases). CDR3 DNA: TGTGCCAGCAGCTTAGAAGGGGAATACGAGCAGTACTTC. Encoded protein: CASSLEGEYEQYF.